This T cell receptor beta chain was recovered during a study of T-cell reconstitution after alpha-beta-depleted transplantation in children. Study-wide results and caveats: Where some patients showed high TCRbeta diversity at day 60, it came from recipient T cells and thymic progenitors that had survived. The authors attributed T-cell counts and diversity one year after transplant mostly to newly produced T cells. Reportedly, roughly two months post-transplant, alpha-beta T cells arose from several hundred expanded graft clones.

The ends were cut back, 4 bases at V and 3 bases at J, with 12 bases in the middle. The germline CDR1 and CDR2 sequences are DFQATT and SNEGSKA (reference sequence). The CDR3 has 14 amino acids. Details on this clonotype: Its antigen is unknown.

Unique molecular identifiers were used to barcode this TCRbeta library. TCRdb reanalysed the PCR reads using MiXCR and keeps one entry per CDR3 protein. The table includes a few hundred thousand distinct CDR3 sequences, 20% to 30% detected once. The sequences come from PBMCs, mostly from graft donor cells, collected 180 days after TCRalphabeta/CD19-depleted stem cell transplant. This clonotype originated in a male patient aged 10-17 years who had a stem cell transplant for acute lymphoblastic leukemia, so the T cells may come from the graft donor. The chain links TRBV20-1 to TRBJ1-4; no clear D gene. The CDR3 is CSATGKASNEKLFF. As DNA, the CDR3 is TGCAGTGCTACCGGCAAGGCCTCTAATGAAAAACTGTTTTTT.